What follows are 22 T cell receptor beta chains derived from one specimen sequenced in a study of tumor-infiltrating lymphocytes in primary liver carcinoma. Germline DNA was extracted alongside blood RNA, which was obtained from unsorted whole blood. TCR beta cDNA came from about 0.45 ug total RNA, primed with a constant-region primer. Slightly modified ARM-PCR, run as three nested multiplex PCR rounds, produced the TCR beta libraries. For roughly 10 cycles apiece, the opening two PCR rounds ran with TRBV1-TRBV30 forward primers and a C-beta reverse primer. TCRdb re-called the multiplex PCR reads through MiXCR, storing one row per CDR3 protein. This table has a few hundred thousand distinct CDR3 sequences, 45% to 70% appearing once. The sample comprised peripheral blood. Source of these receptors: a woman aged 25 to 39 with primary liver carcinoma and hepatitis B virus infection.

This clonotype was observed a few times. A read error is possible here, since a much larger clone lies one base away. This chain connects TRBV11-2 to TRBJ2-4, with 7 nucleotides matching TRBD2. This CDR3 region has 16 residues. Germline-derived CDR1 and CDR2 are SGHAT and FQNNGV. The CDR3 coding sequence is TGTGCCAGCAACTTAGTCCCCCTTACAGCGGGGAACATTCAGTACTTC. Its translation is CASNLVPLTAGNIQYF.

This clonotype was counted only a few times. The chain carries TRBV29-1 and TRBJ1-1; D may be TRBD1 (5 bases). Germline V gives CDR1 SQVTM, CDR2 ANQGSEA. The CDR3 is 12 amino acids. Trimming stripped 3 bases from V and 8 bases from J, with 13 bases between. CDR3 protein: CSVDGEGREAFF. In DNA form, the CDR3 reads TGCAGCGTTGACGGAGAGGGACGGGAAGCTTTCTTT.

As for this clonotype: One end of the junction varies from germline; a read error may be responsible. The chain employs TRBV29-1 and TRBJ2-5; 7 bases map to TRBD1. This CDR3 is 13 amino acids long. The germline V gene has CDR1 SQVTM and CDR2 ANQGSEA. Here the CDR3 DNA reads TGCTGCGTTGTAAAGGGGGCTGGGAAGACCCAGTACTTC. This gives the protein CCVVKGAGKTQYF.

The rearrangement joins TRBV5-6 to TRBJ2-7; 8 bases agree with TRBD1. After removal of 4 bases from V and 2 bases from J, the junction contained 5 bases not matched to a gene. The CDR3 spans 14 residues. Looked up from germline, CDR1 is SGHDT and CDR2 is YYEEEE. The CDR3 is CASSRGQVPYEQYF. The CDR3 region has the DNA TGTGCCAGCAGCCGGGGACAGGTGCCCTACGAGCAGTACTTC.

This clonotype is a singleton in its sample. The rearrangement uses TRBV11-1 and TRBJ2-1, with D hard to call. Trimming took 8 bases from V and 1 from J, leaving 15 bases between them. The germline V gene encodes CDR1 SGHAT and CDR2 FQDESV (reference sequence). The CDR3 totals 15 residues. CDR3: CASATETVSYNEQFF. The CDR3 coding sequence is TGTGCCAGCGCGACTGAGACTGTGTCCTACAATGAGCAGTTCTTC. The variable domain in full, with the rest retrieved from reference TRBV11-1 and TRBJ2-1, is EAEVAQSPRYKITEKSQAVAFWCDPISGHATLYWYRQILGQGPELLVQFQDESVVDDSQLPKDRFSAERLKGVDSTLKIQPAELGDSAMYLCASATETVSYNEQFFGPGTRLTVL.

This clonotype was observed once. An end of the junction does not agree with germline; a read error may underlie this. The chain combines TRBV4-1 with TRBJ2-1; D remains ambiguous. The CDR3 sequence is 18 residues long. Germline V lookup: CDR1 MGHRA, CDR2 YSYEKL. The CDR3 is CVSSQDAPRTLVKNEQFF. For the CDR3, the DNA is TGCGTCAGCAGCCAAGATGCCCCCCGAACGTTGGTAAAGAATGAGCAGTTCTTC.

V gene TRBV11-3 combines with J gene TRBJ2-2, with D perhaps TRBD1 (5 bases). Trimming left V 7 bases short and J 3 bases short, with 18 bases between. The length of the CDR3 is 16 residues. Germline assignment: CDR1 SGHNT and CDR2 YENEEA. The CDR3 region has the DNA TGTGCCAGCAACGTAGCCAGGGTGGCGGACACCGGGGAGCTGTTTTTT. The encoded protein is CASNVARVADTGELFF. The whole variable domain, remainder taken from reference TRBV11-3 and TRBJ2-2, is EAGVVQSPRYKIIEKKQPVAFWCNPISGHNTLYWYLQNLGQGPELLIRYENEEAVDDSQLPKDRFSAERLKGVDSTLKIQPAELGDSAVYLCASNVARVADTGELFFGEGSRLTVL.

This rearrangement joins TRBV7-9 to TRBJ2-1; D is possibly TRBD2 (5 bases). Germline V lookup: CDR1 SEHNR, CDR2 FQNEAQ (reference sequence). The V end lost 5 bases, the J end lost 1 base, and 9 bases lay between the germline ends. The length of the CDR3 is 14 residues. The CDR3 protein is CASSAGGSYNEQFF. The CDR3 nucleotides read TGTGCCAGCAGCGCCGGCGGGTCCTACAATGAGCAGTTCTTC.

This sequence joins TRBV12-3 or TRBV12-4 and TRBJ2-7, with D unclear. The CDR3 runs 11 residues. The V end lost 9 bases, the J end lost 10 bases, and 16 bases lay between the germline ends. The CDR3 DNA follows: TGTGCCAGTAGTCAATCAGTCGAACAGTACTTC. As protein: CASSQSVEQYF.

A remark on this clonotype: A read error may produce the germline difference seen at one junction end. The chain recombines TRBV6-1 with TRBJ2-5; D possibly corresponds to TRBD2 (5 bases). The CDR3 is 16 residues long. CDR1 and CDR2 (germline): MNHNS, SASEGT. The CDR3 DNA follows: TGTGTCAGCGGCCGAAGAGGGTTTATCGCGCAAGAGACCCAGTACTTC. Translating it yields CVSGRRGFIAQETQYF.

Note on this clonotype: The germline gene is not matched at one end of the junction; a read error may be the cause. The V call is TRBV10-3, the J call TRBJ2-1; 12 bases map to TRBD1. Germline CDR1 reads ENHRY; CDR2 reads SYGVKD. The CDR3 consists of 15 residues. The CDR3 nucleotides are TGTGCCATCAGTGACCGGGACAGGGGGCGCAATGAGCAATTCTTC. This codes for CAISDRDRGRNEQFF.

The rearrangement uses TRBV7-9 and TRBJ2-3, with 7 bases fitting TRBD2. The CDR3 contains 13 residues. CDR1 and CDR2 (germline): SEHNR, FQNEAQ (reference sequence). V lost 8 bases and J lost 0; bases outside the gene matches: 2. Here the CDR3 DNA reads TGTGCCAGCCCGGGGGGAAGCACAGATACGCAGTATTTT. This codes for CASPGGSTDTQYF.

In this sample, this clonotype turned up many times. CDR3 DNA: TGTGCCAGCAGATCTACAGGGATGGGCGAGACCCAGTACTTC. Translating gives CASRSTGMGETQYF. The chain combines TRBV12-3 or TRBV12-4 with TRBJ2-5; a weak D match, TRBD1 (6 bases). With 6 bases removed from V and 5 bases from J, the gap between germline ends came to 16 bases. The CDR3 loop spans 14 amino acids.

V is TRBV7-9 and J is TRBJ1-5; 11 positions agree with TRBD1. V was pared by 4 bases and J by 2 bases, with 10 bases of the junction left unmatched. Germline V gene sequence: CDR1 SEHNR, CDR2 FQNEAQ (reference sequence). The CDR3 totals 18 residues. The CDR3 nucleotides read TGTGCCAGCAGCTCGGGGGACAGGGGGATAATAGGCAATCAGCCCCAGCATTTT. This sequence encodes CASSSGDRGIIGNQPQHF. The full variable domain, completed using reference TRBV7-9 and TRBJ1-5, is DTGVSQNPRHKITKRGQNVTFRCDPISEHNRLYWYRQTLGQGPEFLTYFQNEAQLEKSRLLSDRFSAERPKGSFSTLEIQRTEQGDSAMYLCASSSGDRGIIGNQPQHFGDGTRLSIL.

A remark on this clonotype: With a much larger clone just one base away, this may be a read error. The chain recombines TRBV5-1 with TRBJ2-2, with unresolved D. There are 16 residues in the CDR3. Germline CDR1 and CDR2: SGHRS and YFSETQ. The germline V and J ends were trimmed by 4 bases and 1 base, with 14 bases remaining between them. The CDR3 nucleotides read TGCGCCAGCAGCATAACACCCTGGGGGAACACCGGGGAGCTGTTTTTT. It encodes CASSITPWGNTGELFF. The variable domain in full, completed from reference TRBV5-1 and TRBJ2-2, reads KAGVTQTPRYLIKTRGQQVTLSCSPISGHRSVSWYQQTPGQGLQFLFEYFSETQRNKGNFPGRFSGRQFSNSRSEMNVSTLELGDSALYLCASSITPWGNTGELFFGEGSRLTVL.

This clonotype was seen a single time. V is TRBV11-2 and J is TRBJ2-1; D is possibly TRBD1 or TRBD2 (5 bases each). Looked up from germline, CDR1 is SGHAT and CDR2 is FQNNGV. This CDR3 contains 13 residues. Trimming took off 3 bases at V and 14 bases at J, with 17 bases between the two ends. The CDR3 sequence: CASSLTGIGEEFF. DNA for the CDR3: TGTGCCAGCAGCTTGACCGGGATAGGGGAAGAGTTCTTC.

Turning to this clonotype: This may stem from a read error, because a much larger clone lies one nucleotide away. Lacking the conserved final phenylalanine or tryptophan, this CDR3 likely reflects a read error. The chain combines TRBV29-1 with TRBJ1-2, with a tentative D call TRBD1 (6 bases). The CDR3 extends over 12 amino acids. Looked up from germline, CDR1 is SQVTM and CDR2 is ANQGSEA. The V end was cut by 6 bases, the J end by 7 bases, with 15 bases between. The CDR3 DNA sequence: TGCAGCGTGGGGGCACCAGAACGTGGCTACACCCTC. Protein: CSVGAPERGYTL.

For this clonotype: One junction end does not reproduce the germline sequence, and a read error may be involved. This rearrangement joins TRBV11-2 to TRBJ2-2, with 7 nucleotides matching TRBD1. This CDR3 comprises 15 residues. Germline V lookup: CDR1 SGHAT, CDR2 FQNNGV. The DNA for the CDR3 is TGTGCCAGCAGCCATACAGGGGCGAACACCTGGGAGCTGTTTTTT. This sequence encodes CASSHTGANTWELFF.

V is TRBV30 and J is TRBJ2-1, with D unclear. The ends were cut back, 3 bases at V and 6 bases at J, with 12 bases in the middle. The CDR3 contains 13 residues. Germline CDR1 reads GTSNPN; CDR2 reads SVGIG (reference sequence). CDR3 sequence reads: CAWSDLGFNEQFF. CDR3 coding DNA: TGTGCCTGGAGCGACCTCGGATTCAATGAGCAGTTCTTC.

This clonotype was recorded at least ten times. The chain couples TRBV11-1 to TRBJ2-1, with TRBD2 as a possible D gene (6 bases). With 0 bases removed from V and 8 bases from J, the gap between germline ends came to 20 bases. The CDR3 spans 17 residues. The germline V gene has CDR1 SGHAT and CDR2 FQDESV (reference sequence). The CDR3 protein is CASSLASDLEGWDEQFF. CDR3 nucleotide sequence: TGTGCCAGCAGCTTAGCGTCTGATCTGGAGGGTTGGGATGAGCAGTTCTTC. The full variable domain, with the rest looked up from reference TRBV11-1 and TRBJ2-1, is EAEVAQSPRYKITEKSQAVAFWCDPISGHATLYWYRQILGQGPELLVQFQDESVVDDSQLPKDRFSAERLKGVDSTLKIQPAELGDSAMYLCASSLASDLEGWDEQFFGPGTRLTVL.

The V gene is TRBV28, the J gene TRBJ1-2, with D unclear. V was cut by 6 bases and J by 5 bases, with 13 bases left in between. Germline V gene sequence: CDR1 MDHEN, CDR2 SYDVKM. This CDR3 region has 13 residues. CDR3 nucleotide sequence: TGTGCCAGCAGAGATGGTGGGAGGTATGGCTACACCTTC. It codes for CASRDGGRYGYTF.

This clonotype was picked up a small number of times. A much larger clonotype is one base distant, so this may be a read error. Without the conserved terminal phenylalanine or tryptophan, this CDR3 likely stems from a read error. The rearrangement links TRBV29-1 to TRBJ2-1; tentative D call: TRBD1 (5 bases). Germline values: CDR1 SQVTM, CDR2 ANQGSEA. V lost 5 bases and J lost 5, with 7 bases in between. The CDR3 contains 11 residues. The CDR3 bases are TGCAGCGTTTTAGGGGACAATGAGCAGTTCCTC. Amino acids: CSVLGDNEQFL.